These T cell receptor beta chains were read from a single sample in a study of T cell responses to AZD1222 COVID-19 vaccine. Using immunoSEQ multiplex PCR, the repertoire was profiled, and TCRdb retains in-frame clones only, with some absent. Among about 140,000 clones listed, 93% were seen once. The source was peripheral blood, collected on day 0 of MenACWY control vaccination. The source of these receptors is an adult in good health. Each CDR3 is given with its conserved first and last residue. A D gene is named only where the DNA matches it firmly. Clone size is given for some rows only: seen once, a few or many times, or a class if the clone is expanded.

abundance: -
v_gene: TRBV9
d_gene: TRBD1
j_gene: TRBJ1-6
len: 15
CDR3nt: TGTGCCAGCAGCGTAGGACAGGGGGCGCGTTCACCCCTCCACTTT
CDR3aa: CASSVGQGARSPLHF

abundance: -
v_gene: TRBV15
d_gene: -
j_gene: TRBJ1-6
len: 13
CDR3nt: TGTGCCACCAGCTATTCCGGGGATTCACCCCTCCACTTT
CDR3aa: CATSYSGDSPLHF

abundance: -
v_gene: TRBV6-5
d_gene: -
j_gene: TRBJ2-7
len: 15
CDR3nt: TGTGCCAGCAGTTTCAAGAGAATAGGGATTTACGAGCAGTACTTC
CDR3aa: CASSFKRIGIYEQYF

abundance: -
v_gene: TRBV25-1
d_gene: -
j_gene: TRBJ1-5
len: 12
CDR3nt: TGTGCCGTTCAGGGGCACAATCAGCCCCAGCATTTT
CDR3aa: CAVQGHNQPQHF

abundance: -
v_gene: TRBV10-3
d_gene: TRBD2
j_gene: TRBJ2-3
len: 15
CDR3nt: TGTGCCATCAGGGGGGGGACTAGTGTACTGGATACGCAGTATTTT
CDR3aa: CAIRGGTSVLDTQYF

abundance: -
v_gene: TRBV15
d_gene: -
j_gene: TRBJ2-1
len: 16
CDR3nt: TGTGCCACCAGCCTCTTTTGGAGCGGTGTGAGCAATGAGCAGTTCTTC
CDR3aa: CATSLFWSGVSNEQFF

abundance: -
v_gene: TRBV27
d_gene: -
j_gene: TRBJ2-1
len: 14
CDR3nt: TGTGCCAGCAGCCAGTGGCAGGGCTACAATGAGCAGTTCTTC
CDR3aa: CASSQWQGYNEQFF

abundance: -
v_gene: TRBV19
d_gene: -
j_gene: TRBJ1-5
len: 16
CDR3nt: TGTGCCAGTAACTCCGGGACACTGGTCAGTCGTCAGCCCCAGCATTTT
CDR3aa: CASNSGTLVSRQPQHF

abundance: -
v_gene: TRBV28
d_gene: -
j_gene: TRBJ2-7
len: 16
CDR3nt: TGTGCCAGCAGCCCTCGGTTAGGGGCAGGCCCCTACGAGCAGTACTTC
CDR3aa: CASSPRLGAGPYEQYF

abundance: -
v_gene: TRBV19
d_gene: -
j_gene: TRBJ1-1
len: 16
CDR3nt: TGTGCCAGTAGTACCAGGGAGGACCATATGAACACTGAAGCTTTCTTT
CDR3aa: CASSTREDHMNTEAFF

abundance: once
v_gene: TRBV10-2
d_gene: -
j_gene: TRBJ1-4
len: 14
CDR3nt: TGCGCCAGCAGCGCCCTAAAACAGGGTGGGAAACTGTTTTTT
CDR3aa: CASSALKQGGKLFF

abundance: -
v_gene: TRBV7-3
d_gene: -
j_gene: TRBJ2-2
len: 12
CDR3nt: TGTGCCAGCAGCTCGAGCGGGGGGGAGCTGTTTTTT
CDR3aa: CASSSSGGELFF

abundance: -
v_gene: TRBV2
d_gene: -
j_gene: TRBJ1-1
len: 16
CDR3nt: TGTGCCAGCAGGGGCCCAGGGACGAGAATGAACACTGAAGCTTTCTTT
CDR3aa: CASRGPGTRMNTEAFF

abundance: -
v_gene: TRBV3-1/TRBV3-2
d_gene: TRBD1
j_gene: TRBJ1-1
len: 15
CDR3nt: TGTGCCAGCAGCCCTAAAACAGGGGGAGGCACTGAAGCTTTCTTT
CDR3aa: CASSPKTGGGTEAFF

abundance: -
v_gene: TRBV30
d_gene: -
j_gene: TRBJ1-4
len: 14
CDR3nt: TGTGCCTGGAGCCCCGGGACGTCTAATGAAAAACTGTTTTTT
CDR3aa: CAWSPGTSNEKLFF

abundance: -
v_gene: TRBV4-1
d_gene: -
j_gene: TRBJ1-1
len: 19
CDR3nt: TGCGCCAGCAGCCAGATGGTGAGGCTCCGTGGAAATGGGAACACTGAAGCTTTCTTT
CDR3aa: CASSQMVRLRGNGNTEAFF

abundance: once
v_gene: TRBV2
d_gene: -
j_gene: TRBJ1-1
len: 11
CDR3nt: TGTGCCAGCAGTGAACAGGGGCGAGCTTTCTTT
CDR3aa: CASSEQGRAFF

abundance: -
v_gene: TRBV6-5
d_gene: -
j_gene: TRBJ1-1
len: 13
CDR3nt: TGTGCCAGCAGGGACTGGATGAACACTGAAGCTTTCTTT
CDR3aa: CASRDWMNTEAFF

abundance: -
v_gene: TRBV28
d_gene: TRBD2
j_gene: TRBJ2-1
len: 18
CDR3nt: TGTGCCAGCAGTCCACCCCTCGGGACTAGCGGGATAAACAATGAGCAGTTCTTC
CDR3aa: CASSPPLGTSGINNEQFF

abundance: -
v_gene: TRBV11-3
d_gene: TRBD1
j_gene: TRBJ1-6
len: 19
CDR3nt: TGTGCCAGCAGCTTAGATGGACAGGCCCGCTACCTTTATAATTCACCCCTCCACTTT
CDR3aa: CASSLDGQARYLYNSPLHF

abundance: -
v_gene: TRBV14
d_gene: -
j_gene: TRBJ1-2
len: 16
CDR3nt: TGTGCCAGCAGCCAAGATCGCCTAGGGGGGGAGCATGGCTACACCTTC
CDR3aa: CASSQDRLGGEHGYTF

abundance: -
v_gene: TRBV21-1
d_gene: -
j_gene: TRBJ2-2
len: 17
CDR3nt: TGTGCCAGCACAGTCTCGGGGCTGGGAATCGGAGCCGGGGAGCTGTTTTTT
CDR3aa: CASTVSGLGIGAGELFF

abundance: few
v_gene: TRBV7-8
d_gene: TRBD1
j_gene: TRBJ1-5
len: 17
CDR3nt: TGTGCCAGCAGCCTAGGACAGGGGGCCTTGAGCAATCAGCCCCAGCATTTT
CDR3aa: CASSLGQGALSNQPQHF

abundance: -
v_gene: TRBV5-1
d_gene: -
j_gene: TRBJ2-2
len: 14
CDR3nt: TGCGCCAGCAGCGTATCAGGGGGGACCGGGGAGCTGTTTTTT
CDR3aa: CASSVSGGTGELFF

abundance: -
v_gene: TRBV19
d_gene: -
j_gene: TRBJ1-2
len: 16
CDR3nt: TGTGCCAGTAGTATAACAGGGAATACAAGACTCTATGGCTACACCTTC
CDR3aa: CASSITGNTRLYGYTF

abundance: -
v_gene: TRBV3-1/TRBV3-2
d_gene: -
j_gene: TRBJ1-1
len: 13
CDR3nt: TGTGCCAGCAGCCCCCAGAGAAACACTGAAGCTTTCTTT
CDR3aa: CASSPQRNTEAFF

abundance: -
v_gene: TRBV27
d_gene: TRBD2
j_gene: TRBJ2-7
len: 14
CDR3nt: TGTGCCAGCAGGTCAGCGGGGGCCTCCTACGAGCAGTACTTC
CDR3aa: CASRSAGASYEQYF

abundance: -
v_gene: TRBV7-8
d_gene: TRBD1
j_gene: TRBJ2-7
len: 15
CDR3nt: TGTGCCAGCAGAAAGGACAGGACTCGAGCCTACGAGCAGTACTTC
CDR3aa: CASRKDRTRAYEQYF

abundance: -
v_gene: TRBV6-5
d_gene: TRBD1
j_gene: TRBJ1-2
len: 13
CDR3nt: TGTGCCAGCAGTACCTGGACAGGGGAAGGCTACACCTTC
CDR3aa: CASSTWTGEGYTF

abundance: -
v_gene: TRBV2
d_gene: TRBD1
j_gene: TRBJ1-1
len: 14
CDR3nt: TGTGCCAGCAAACTGGGACAGCTAGACACTGAAGCTTTCTTT
CDR3aa: CASKLGQLDTEAFF

abundance: -
v_gene: TRBV7-2
d_gene: -
j_gene: TRBJ2-1
len: 17
CDR3nt: TGTGCCAGCAGCTTGAGGGGGCGGAGCGGGGGATACAATGAGCAGTTCTTC
CDR3aa: CASSLRGRSGGYNEQFF